These T cell receptor beta chains were read from a single sample in a study of cytomegalovirus exposure and HLA in healthy donors. Sequenced by immunoSEQ multiplex PCR; TCRdb stores in-frame clones only, minus some. The ten top clones account for roughly 14%, within a sample of tens of thousands of clones. The sample consisted of PBMCs. These receptors were obtained from a man over 45 in good health and CMV-seropositive. CDR3s include the opening cysteine and the closing phenylalanine or tryptophan. Each record gives: V gene, J gene, D gene, CDR3 DNA, CDR3 protein. D genes are given only for firm matches.

V gene: TRBV2
J gene: TRBJ2-6
D gene: .
CDR3 DNA: TGTGCCAGCAGGTCTAGCTCTGGGGCCAACGTCCTGACTTTC
CDR3 protein: CASRSSSGANVLTF

V gene: TRBV5-4
J gene: TRBJ2-5
D gene: TRBD1
CDR3 DNA: TGTGCCAGCAGCTTGGGGCAGGGGGTGCGAGAGACCCAGTACTTC
CDR3 protein: CASSLGQGVRETQYF

V gene: TRBV7-8
J gene: TRBJ1-3
D gene: .
CDR3 DNA: TGTGCCAGCAGCTTAGTGTGGACACCTAGCTCTGGAAACACCATATATTTT
CDR3 protein: CASSLVWTPSSGNTIYF

V gene: TRBV28
J gene: TRBJ2-1
D gene: TRBD1
CDR3 DNA: TGTGCCAGCAGTTTGGGACAGGAGCAGTTCTTC
CDR3 protein: CASSLGQEQFF

V gene: TRBV6-5
J gene: TRBJ2-7
D gene: .
CDR3 DNA: TGTGCCAGCAGTTACTCGACCGGGTTTATCTACGAGCAGTACTTC
CDR3 protein: CASSYSTGFIYEQYF

V gene: TRBV19
J gene: TRBJ2-3
D gene: .
CDR3 DNA: TGTGCCAGTAGTATTGCGGGTGCAGATACGCAGTATTTT
CDR3 protein: CASSIAGADTQYF

V gene: TRBV7-3
J gene: TRBJ2-3
D gene: TRBD2
CDR3 DNA: TGTGCCAGCAGCTTGACTAGCGGCACAGATACGCAGTATTTT
CDR3 protein: CASSLTSGTDTQYF

V gene: TRBV18
J gene: TRBJ2-7
D gene: .
CDR3 DNA: TGTGCCAGCTCACCAGACTCGCCCTACGAGCAGTACTTC
CDR3 protein: CASSPDSPYEQYF

V gene: TRBV30
J gene: TRBJ2-2
D gene: .
CDR3 DNA: TGTGCCCTCGTTAGGGGCCCCACCGGGGAGCTGTTTTTT
CDR3 protein: CALVRGPTGELFF

V gene: TRBV19
J gene: TRBJ2-2
D gene: .
CDR3 DNA: TGTGCCAGTATCTGGAGGGAAACCGGGGAGCTGTTTTTT
CDR3 protein: CASIWRETGELFF

V gene: TRBV11-3
J gene: TRBJ1-4
D gene: .
CDR3 DNA: TGTGCCAGCAGCTTAGATCAAGGCGGTTCCAGGCGACAGGAAAAACTGTTTTTT
CDR3 protein: CASSLDQGGSRRQEKLFF

V gene: TRBV7-9
J gene: TRBJ2-7
D gene: .
CDR3 DNA: TGTGCCAGCAGCGCAGGGACCTACGAGCAGTACTTC
CDR3 protein: CASSAGTYEQYF

V gene: TRBV30
J gene: TRBJ2-5
D gene: .
CDR3 DNA: TGTGCCTGGTCACGGGACAACCAAGAGACCCAGTACTTC
CDR3 protein: CAWSRDNQETQYF

V gene: TRBV4-1
J gene: TRBJ2-7
D gene: TRBD1
CDR3 DNA: TGCGCCAGCAGCCAAGATGGGACAGTTGGGGTCGAGCAGTACTTC
CDR3 protein: CASSQDGTVGVEQYF

V gene: TRBV4-1
J gene: TRBJ2-2
D gene: .
CDR3 DNA: TGCGCCAGCAGTTCTGTGAGACAGGCTCCGGGCGGGGAGCTGTTTTTT
CDR3 protein: CASSSVRQAPGGELFF

V gene: TRBV7-8
J gene: TRBJ2-3
D gene: TRBD2
CDR3 DNA: TGTGCCAGCAGCCTCCTACTAGCGGGAGGGCCGGTTGATACGCAGTATTTT
CDR3 protein: CASSLLLAGGPVDTQYF

V gene: TRBV27
J gene: TRBJ1-5
D gene: TRBD1
CDR3 DNA: TGTGCCAGCAGTCAGGGGACAGGGGGTAACCAGCCCCAGCATTTT
CDR3 protein: CASSQGTGGNQPQHF

V gene: TRBV7-2
J gene: TRBJ2-2
D gene: TRBD2
CDR3 DNA: TGTGCCAGCAGCTTAAGGCCCCTAGCGGGATCATCTATCGGGGAGCTGTTTTTT
CDR3 protein: CASSLRPLAGSSIGELFF

V gene: TRBV5-6
J gene: TRBJ2-1
D gene: TRBD2
CDR3 DNA: TGTGCCAGCAGCGGACTAGCGGGAGGGCGGAATGAGCAGTTCTTC
CDR3 protein: CASSGLAGGRNEQFF

V gene: TRBV18
J gene: TRBJ1-5
D gene: TRBD1
CDR3 DNA: TGTGCCAGCTCCCCCCCCCGGACAGGGGGCAGCCAGCCCCAGCATTTT
CDR3 protein: CASSPPRTGGSQPQHF

V gene: TRBV7-8
J gene: TRBJ2-5
D gene: TRBD2
CDR3 DNA: TGTGCCAGCAGCCCCTCGACTAGCGGGAGACGAGGAGAGACCCAGTACTTC
CDR3 protein: CASSPSTSGRRGETQYF

V gene: TRBV6-1
J gene: TRBJ2-7
D gene: TRBD1
CDR3 DNA: TGTGCCAGCAGTGATAATGGGACAGTCCCCTACGAGCAGTACTTC
CDR3 protein: CASSDNGTVPYEQYF

V gene: TRBV7-2
J gene: TRBJ1-2
D gene: .
CDR3 DNA: TGTGCCAGCAGCCCTAGTGCGGGAATAGGGGGCTACACCTTC
CDR3 protein: CASSPSAGIGGYTF

V gene: TRBV18
J gene: TRBJ2-2
D gene: .
CDR3 DNA: TGTGCCAGCTCACCACGAGACACCGGGGAGCTGTTTTTT
CDR3 protein: CASSPRDTGELFF

V gene: TRBV7-2
J gene: TRBJ1-1
D gene: .
CDR3 DNA: TGTGCCAGCAGCCTAGGGGAGCGGGGGGGAAGGACTGAAGCTTTCTTT
CDR3 protein: CASSLGERGGRTEAFF

V gene: TRBV29-1
J gene: TRBJ1-2
D gene: TRBD1
CDR3 DNA: TGCAGCGTGACCGACAGGGGGAACTATGGCTACACCTTC
CDR3 protein: CSVTDRGNYGYTF

V gene: TRBV7-9
J gene: TRBJ1-1
D gene: .
CDR3 DNA: TGTGCCAGCAGCGCTCAGGGCCCTGAAGCTTTCTTT
CDR3 protein: CASSAQGPEAFF

V gene: TRBV30
J gene: TRBJ1-1
D gene: .
CDR3 DNA: TGTGCCTGGATAAGTCTGGGGGCGCACACTGAAGCTTTCTTT
CDR3 protein: CAWISLGAHTEAFF

V gene: TRBV7-2
J gene: TRBJ1-1
D gene: .
CDR3 DNA: TGTGCCAGCAGCTCCGGGGGGAACACTGAAGCTTTCTTT
CDR3 protein: CASSSGGNTEAFF

V gene: TRBV7-3
J gene: TRBJ2-3
D gene: TRBD2
CDR3 DNA: TGTGCCAGCAGCCCCGGGGGGGGCGCAGATACGCAGTATTTT
CDR3 protein: CASSPGGGADTQYF

V gene: TRBV5-6
J gene: TRBJ2-3
D gene: .
CDR3 DNA: TGTGCCAGCAGCTGGGGGCAGGCGGATACGCAGTATTTT
CDR3 protein: CASSWGQADTQYF

V gene: TRBV7-2
J gene: TRBJ2-2
D gene: .
CDR3 DNA: TGTGCCAGCAGCTTAGCATACACGAACACCGGGGAGCTGTTTTTT
CDR3 protein: CASSLAYTNTGELFF

V gene: TRBV4-1
J gene: TRBJ2-7
D gene: .
CDR3 DNA: TGCGCCAGCAGCCCTCCAGGGTCCTACGAGCAGTACTTC
CDR3 protein: CASSPPGSYEQYF

V gene: TRBV30
J gene: TRBJ2-2
D gene: .
CDR3 DNA: TGTGCCTGGAGTGGTCAGGCGAGCACCGGGGAGCTGTTTTTT
CDR3 protein: CAWSGQASTGELFF

V gene: TRBV5-4
J gene: TRBJ2-1
D gene: TRBD2
CDR3 DNA: TGTGCCAGCAGCCCCCGGGGACTAGAGGCTCGCAATGAGCAGTTCTTC
CDR3 protein: CASSPRGLEARNEQFF

V gene: TRBV9
J gene: TRBJ2-1
D gene: TRBD2
CDR3 DNA: TGTGCCAGCAGTCGCGGGGGAGTGTCCTACAATGAGCAGTTCTTC
CDR3 protein: CASSRGGVSYNEQFF

V gene: TRBV18
J gene: TRBJ2-1
D gene: .
CDR3 DNA: TGTGCCAGCTCCCTCGACGGGAATGAGCAGTTCTTC
CDR3 protein: CASSLDGNEQFF

V gene: TRBV10-3
J gene: TRBJ1-4
D gene: TRBD1
CDR3 DNA: TGTGCCATCAGCGGGACAGCAACTAATGAAAAACTGTTTTTT
CDR3 protein: CAISGTATNEKLFF

V gene: TRBV29-1
J gene: TRBJ1-1
D gene: .
CDR3 DNA: TGCAGCGGTTCAAGGGAGGGCACTGAAGCTTTCTTT
CDR3 protein: CSGSREGTEAFF

V gene: TRBV5-1
J gene: TRBJ2-1
D gene: TRBD1
CDR3 DNA: TGCGCCAGCAGCTATGACAGGGCAAACTACAATGAGCAGTTCTTC
CDR3 protein: CASSYDRANYNEQFF

V gene: TRBV30
J gene: TRBJ1-1
D gene: .
CDR3 DNA: TGTGCCTGGAGTGTACTAGGGCACACTGAAGCTTTCTTT
CDR3 protein: CAWSVLGHTEAFF

V gene: TRBV27
J gene: TRBJ2-1
D gene: .
CDR3 DNA: TGTGCCAGCAGTTTGAGGGGGATAGTTCGAGGCTACCGTTACAATGAGCAGTTCTTC
CDR3 protein: CASSLRGIVRGYRYNEQFF

V gene: TRBV5-8
J gene: TRBJ1-2
D gene: .
CDR3 DNA: TGTGCCAGCAGATTGGGGGGGGGCTTATATGGCTACACCTTC
CDR3 protein: CASRLGGGLYGYTF

V gene: TRBV5-1
J gene: TRBJ1-1
D gene: .
CDR3 DNA: TGCGCCAGCAGCCAAGGAGACGCGAACACTGAAGCTTTCTTT
CDR3 protein: CASSQGDANTEAFF

V gene: TRBV6-5
J gene: TRBJ2-1
D gene: TRBD2
CDR3 DNA: TGTGCCAGGGCTAGCGGGTCCTACAATGAGCAGTTCTTC
CDR3 protein: CARASGSYNEQFF

V gene: TRBV5-6
J gene: TRBJ1-6
D gene: .
CDR3 DNA: TGTGCCAGCAGCTTCCGGGGTTATAATTCACCCCTCCACTTT
CDR3 protein: CASSFRGYNSPLHF

V gene: TRBV9
J gene: TRBJ2-2
D gene: TRBD2
CDR3 DNA: TGTGCCAGCAGCAAAGGACTAGCGGGAGGAAGTAACACCGGGGAGCTGTTTTTT
CDR3 protein: CASSKGLAGGSNTGELFF

V gene: TRBV30
J gene: TRBJ1-2
D gene: .
CDR3 DNA: TGTGCCTGGAGTGAGACGAGGAGGCGACTCGGCTACACCTTC
CDR3 protein: CAWSETRRRLGYTF

V gene: TRBV6-5
J gene: TRBJ2-2
D gene: TRBD2
CDR3 DNA: TGTGCCAGCAGTTACTCGACTAGCGGGAGCACCGGGGAGCTGTTTTTT
CDR3 protein: CASSYSTSGSTGELFF

V gene: TRBV7-2
J gene: TRBJ2-1
D gene: TRBD2
CDR3 DNA: TGTGCCAGCAGCTGGACTAGCGGGATCGATGAGCAGTTCTTC
CDR3 protein: CASSWTSGIDEQFF